Listed here are 31 T cell receptor beta chains from one sample, sequenced in a study of control samples from healthy donors and cancer patients. The method was immunoSEQ multiplex PCR; TCRdb's version includes in-frame clones alone and lacks a portion of them. This table has around 90,000 clones, about 89% appearing once. The sample taken for sequencing was blood. These TCRs come from a man aged 30 to 39 in good health.

The CDR3 protein is CATVGGNNTDTQYF. The CDR3 DNA sequence: TGTGCCACCGTAGGGGGGAATAACACAGATACGCAGTATTTT. The chain is built from TRBV10-3 and TRBJ2-3; D could derive from TRBD1 or TRBD2 (6 bases each). The V end was cut by 10 bases, the J end by 2 bases, with 16 bases between. The CDR3 contains 14 residues. Germline V gene data show CDR1 as ENHRY and CDR2 as SYGVKD.

This chain connects TRBV6-5 to TRBJ1-1, with a tentative D call TRBD1 (6 bases). Germline CDR1 MNHEY, CDR2 SVGAGI. V was shortened by 6 bases and J by 1 base, with 12 bases between the two germline ends. The CDR3 sequence is 14 residues long. The CDR3 protein is CASSKQGPNTEAFF. CDR3 DNA sequence: TGTGCCAGCAGCAAACAGGGCCCGAACACTGAAGCTTTCTTT.

The DNA of the CDR3 is TGTGCCAGCAGCCCAGGGACAGGGGGCTTAAGGAATCAGCCCCAGCATTTT. This sequence encodes CASSPGTGGLRNQPQHF. The V gene is TRBV7-6, the J gene TRBJ1-5; 12 bases align to TRBD1. V gave up 5 bases and J gave up 4 bases; unmatched junction bases: 9. The CDR3 is 17 residues long. Germline assignment: CDR1 SGHVS and CDR2 FNYEAQ.

The chain links TRBV11-2 to TRBJ1-5, with 8 nucleotides matching TRBD1. CDR3 length: 16 residues. The germline V gene encodes CDR1 SGHAT and CDR2 FQNNGV. Germline trimming cut 4 bases from V and 2 bases from J; bases unmatched to any gene: 7. The CDR3 bases are TGTGCCAGCAGCTCTCCACAGGGGGGTGGCAATCAGCCCCAGCATTTT. This translates into CASSSPQGGGNQPQHF.

The V and J genes are TRBV6-5 and TRBJ2-5; the D is unclear. Trimming took 2 bases from V and 7 from J, leaving 14 bases between them. Germline lookup yields CDR1 MNHEY and CDR2 SVGAGI. CDR3 length: 14 amino acids. The CDR3 bases are TGTGCCAGCAGTTACAGGGCGAGACCTGGGACCCAGTACTTC. This translates into CASSYRARPGTQYF.

As for this clone: Mismatch with germline at one junction end may stem from a read error. The rearrangement joins TRBV10-3 to TRBJ2-2; D is uncertain. CDR1 and CDR2 (germline): ENHRY, SYGVKD. This CDR3 region has 13 residues. The CDR3 protein is CAISEPKTGELFF. In DNA, the CDR3 is TGTGCCATCAGTGAGCCGAAGACCGGGGAGCTGTTTTTT.

This chain connects TRBV2 to TRBJ2-1, with TRBD2 matching 14 bases. V lost 8 bases and J lost 13; bases outside the gene matches: 4. The germline V gene has CDR1 SNHLY and CDR2 FYNNEI. CDR3 length: 12 amino acids. CDR3 coding DNA: TGTGCCAGCCGACTAGCGGGGGGGGGTCAGTTCTTC. This encodes CASRLAGGGQFF.

This chain uses TRBV27 with TRBJ1-4; D unclear. Germline CDR1 reads MNHEY; CDR2 reads SMNVEV (reference sequence). CDR3 length: 14 amino acids. V was clipped by 6 bases and J by 3 bases, with 11 bases between them. This chain's CDR3 is CASRPGLPNEKLFF. CDR3 nucleotides: TGTGCCAGCAGGCCGGGTCTTCCTAATGAAAAACTGTTTTTT.

The rearrangement joins TRBV7-2 to TRBJ2-1; 10 nucleotides line up with TRBD2. J was trimmed by 8 bases and V by 4 bases; bases with no gene match: 11. The germline V gene has CDR1 SGHTA and CDR2 FQGNSA. The CDR3 is made up of 16 amino acids. CDR3 sequence: CASSSQPAGGLDEQFF. The CDR3 coding sequence is TGTGCCAGCAGCTCCCAGCCAGCGGGGGGGCTGGATGAGCAGTTCTTC.

The chain employs TRBV19 and TRBJ1-1; tentatively, D is TRBD1 (5 bases). Trimming removed 5 bases at V and 7 bases at J, with 14 bases between. CDR1 and CDR2 from the germline V gene are LNHDA and SQIVND (reference sequence). This CDR3 has 13 residues. The CDR3 DNA sequence: TGTGCCAGTAGTGCCTTGGGGGGGTTTGAAGCTTTCTTT. Translation gives CASSALGGFEAFF.

This chain joins TRBV12-3 or TRBV12-4 and TRBJ1-2; perhaps TRBD1 as D (5 bases). CDR3 length: 13 amino acids. Trimming removed 5 bases from V and 13 bases from J, with 20 bases in between. CDR3 sequence: CASSAGTPVFSTF. The CDR3 region has the DNA TGTGCCAGCAGTGCCGGGACGCCCGTCTTTAGCACCTTC.

This clone appeared a single time. The same CDR3 arises from other DNA sequences in this sample as well. The CDR3 DNA reads as TGCAGTGCTAGGGTCCAGGATGGCTACACCTTC. Amino acids: CSARVQDGYTF. The chain recombines TRBV20-1 with TRBJ1-2, with D unresolved. Trimming stripped 3 bases from V and 6 bases from J, with 8 bases between. The CDR3 loop spans 11 amino acids. Per germline, CDR1 DFQATT and CDR2 SNEGSKA (reference sequence).

The V call is TRBV29-1, the J call TRBJ1-2; 10 positions match TRBD1. The CDR3 runs to 13 residues. V gave up 5 bases and J gave up 8 bases; unmatched junction bases: 8. Germline V CDR1 and CDR2: SQVTM, ANQGSEA. The CDR3 DNA follows: TGCAGCGTTACCGGGACAGGGGTGGAAGGCTACACCTTC. Protein product: CSVTGTGVEGYTF.

The chain employs TRBV5-1 and TRBJ2-4; D uncertain. V lost 7 bases and J lost 1, with 18 bases in between. Germline V gene lookup returns CDR1 SGHRS and CDR2 YFSETQ. The CDR3 loop spans 16 amino acids. The CDR3 nucleotides are TGCGCCAGCGCGCTTAGTTCCGATCGGGCCAAAAACATTCAGTACTTC. Translated, it gives CASALSSDRAKNIQYF.

The chain combines TRBV2 with TRBJ2-3; a possible D gene is TRBD2 (6 bases). Trimming took off 4 bases at V and 1 base at J, with 15 bases between the two ends. CDR1 and CDR2 (germline): SNHLY, FYNNEI. The CDR3 contains 16 residues. CDR3 loop: CASSVPRSGGTDTQYF. Here the CDR3 DNA reads TGTGCCAGCAGTGTCCCGAGATCGGGGGGCACAGATACGCAGTATTTT.

The genes are TRBV5-6 and TRBJ2-3; D may be TRBD1 or TRBD2 (5 bases each). The germline CDR1 and CDR2 sequences are SGHDT and YYEEEE. There are 15 residues in the CDR3. V gave up 4 bases and J gave up 4 bases, with 16 bases separating them. The CDR3 DNA reads as TGTGCCAGCAGCCCGTGGGGGACCCTTGCAGATACGCAGTATTTT. This translates into CASSPWGTLADTQYF.

The rearrangement links TRBV5-1 to TRBJ2-5, with 9 nucleotides matching TRBD1. This CDR3 spans 15 amino acids. V shed 1 base and J 5 bases; nucleotides not matched to a gene: 6. In germline, CDR1 is SGHRS, CDR2 YFSETQ. CDR3: CASSLRQGGLETQYF. CDR3 in DNA: TGCGCCAGCAGCTTGCGACAGGGGGGGTTGGAGACCCAGTACTTC.

This clone occurred once. The genes are TRBV4-1 and TRBJ2-7; D not certain. The CDR3 totals 12 residues. Germline V gives CDR1 MGHRA, CDR2 YSYEKL. V lost 1 base and J lost 2, with 3 bases in between. This CDR3 is CASSQGPYEQYF. In DNA form, the CDR3 reads TGCGCCAGCAGCCAAGGGCCCTACGAGCAGTACTTC.

The chain has TRBV7-6 and TRBJ2-5, with a tentative D call TRBD2 (6 bases). Trimming stripped 1 base from V and 5 bases from J, with 11 bases between. The CDR3 is 14 residues long. Germline V CDR1 and CDR2: SGHVS, FNYEAQ. CDR3 residues: CASSLVRGSETQYF. The CDR3 nucleotides are TGTGCCAGCAGCTTAGTGCGGGGCTCGGAGACCCAGTACTTC.

V gene TRBV2 combines with J gene TRBJ1-5, with TRBD1 matching 8 bases. Germline CDR1 SNHLY, CDR2 FYNNEI. The V and J ends lost 3 bases and 6 bases, in that order; junction bases with no gene match: 4. The CDR3 contains 14 residues. CDR3 bases: TGTGCCAGCAGTGACCCGACAGGGGCTCAGCCCCAGCATTTT. Its translation is CASSDPTGAQPQHF. Based on the CDR3 plus reference TRBV2 and TRBJ1-5, the full variable domain is EPEVTQTPSHQVTQMGQEVILRCVPISNHLYFYWYRQILGQKVEFLVSFYNNEISEKSEIFDDQFSVERPDGSNFTLKIRSTKLEDSAMYFCASSDPTGAQPQHFGDGTRLSIL.

The rearrangement links TRBV30 to TRBJ1-5; no reliable D call. V lost 0 bases, J lost 4 bases, and 10 bases lay in between. This CDR3 is built from 14 residues. From germline, CDR1 is GTSNPN and CDR2 SVGIG (reference sequence). The CDR3 loop is CAWSVLAGNQPQHF. In DNA form, the CDR3 reads TGTGCCTGGAGTGTACTAGCGGGAAATCAGCCCCAGCATTTT.

This clone appeared once. The chain couples TRBV24-1 to TRBJ2-1; D is perhaps TRBD2 (5 bases). The length of the CDR3 is 15 residues. CDR1 and CDR2 from the germline V gene are KGHDR and SFDVKD. V shed 2 bases and J shed 8 bases, with 15 bases lying between them. CDR3 amino acids: CATSDSSWRPHEQFF. The CDR3, as DNA: TGTGCCACCAGTGATTCGTCCTGGAGGCCCCATGAGCAGTTCTTC.

The genes are TRBV13 and TRBJ1-1; D not certain. This CDR3 has 14 residues. V was trimmed by 0 bases and J by 3 bases, leaving 8 bases between them. Germline V gene lookup returns CDR1 PRHDT and CDR2 FYEKMQ (reference sequence). Here the CDR3 DNA reads TGTGCCAGCAGCTTAGGCGGCGGAGACACTGAAGCTTTCTTT. Its translation: CASSLGGGDTEAFF.

The V call is TRBV24-1, the J call TRBJ2-3; D unclear. Deletions cut 6 bases from V and 0 bases from J, with 12 bases between. This CDR3 is 15 amino acids long. Germline CDR1 reads KGHDR; CDR2 reads SFDVKD. CDR3 in amino acids: CATSSLPSSTDTQYF. The CDR3 DNA reads as TGTGCCACCAGTTCTCTCCCCTCTAGCACAGATACGCAGTATTTT.

V gene TRBV6-4 combines with J gene TRBJ1-1; TRBD1 is a possible D gene (5 bases). Germline V gene sequence: CDR1 MRHNA, CDR2 SNTAGT. The CDR3 has 14 amino acids. Trimming took off 2 bases at V and 5 bases at J, with 12 bases between the two ends. The CDR3 here is CASSDTDRGTEAFF. As DNA, the CDR3 is TGTGCCAGCAGTGACACAGACAGAGGAACTGAAGCTTTCTTT.

The genes are TRBV5-1 and TRBJ2-5; D ambiguous. This CDR3 region has 16 residues. Trimming pared 5 bases from V and 0 bases from J, leaving 17 bases between. Germline-derived CDR1 and CDR2 are SGHRS and YFSETQ. The CDR3 sequence is CASSSGRTVYQETQYF. The CDR3 region has the DNA TGCGCCAGCAGTTCCGGACGGACGGTGTACCAAGAGACCCAGTACTTC.

The chain links TRBV18 to TRBJ2-3, with D possibly being TRBD1 or TRBD2 (5 bases each). The V and J ends lost 3 bases and 7 bases respectively, with 23 bases between them. Germline CDR1 reads KGHSH; CDR2 reads LQKENI. The CDR3 has 17 residues. The chain's CDR3 is CASSPLATPGPNHTQYF. The CDR3 DNA is TGTGCCAGCTCACCGCTCGCGACACCGGGGCCTAATCATACGCAGTATTTT.

DNA for the CDR3: TGTGCCATCAGTGAGTCGGGACAGGGGGGTCAGCCCCAGCATTTT. It encodes CAISESGQGGQPQHF. The chain carries TRBV10-3 and TRBJ1-5; 11 bases align to TRBD1. V trimming: 0 bases; J trimming: 6 bases; junction bases outside the gene matches: 1. Germline V lookup: CDR1 ENHRY, CDR2 SYGVKD. CDR3 length: 15 amino acids.

V usage is TRBV30 and J usage is TRBJ1-5, with 7 bases fitting TRBD1. With 3 bases clipped from V and 6 bases from J, the junction kept 8 bases outside the gene matches. The CDR3 spans 14 residues. CDR1 and CDR2 (germline): GTSNPN, SVGIG (reference sequence). In DNA, the CDR3 is TGTGCCTGGAGCGTTGACAGGGTGGGTCAGCCCCAGCATTTT. It codes for CAWSVDRVGQPQHF. Full variable domain (outside the CDR3, taken from reference TRBV30 and TRBJ1-5): SQTIHQWPATLVQPVGSPLSLECTVEGTSNPNLYWYRQAAGRGLQLLFYSVGIGQISSEVPQNLSASRPQDRQFILSSKKLLLSDSGFYLCAWSVDRVGQPQHFGDGTRLSIL.

The genes are TRBV25-1 and TRBJ2-7; TRBD1 aligns across 8 bases. The CDR3 is 16 amino acids. The J segment lost 2 bases and the V segment lost 3 bases, leaving 9 bases of the junction unmatched. CDR1 and CDR2 from the germline V gene are MGHDK and SYGVNS. The CDR3 DNA reads as TGTGCCAGCAGTGACCTAGGACAGGGAAAAGCCTACGAGCAGTACTTC. It encodes CASSDLGQGKAYEQYF.

The chain combines TRBV11-2 with TRBJ1-4; D not certain. V lost 5 bases to trimming and J lost 7 bases, with 17 bases between them. CDR1 and CDR2 from the germline V gene are SGHAT and FQNNGV. The CDR3 totals 15 residues. The CDR3 DNA is TGTGCCAGCAGCCCAACGCCTGCAGGATTTGAAAAACTGTTTTTT. Its translation: CASSPTPAGFEKLFF.